What follows are 27 T cell receptor beta chains derived from one specimen sequenced in a study of OX40 agonist ivuxolimab in advanced cancers. Sequencing used immunoSEQ multiplex PCR; TCRdb keeps in-frame clones, though not all of them. The table includes under 80,000 clones, around 83% detected once. The sample here was CD4+ or CD8+ T cells sorted from blood, taken in a trial of the OX40 agonist ivuxolimab. The receptor source for this set is an adult with an advanced solid tumor such as melanoma, head and neck, liver or kidney cancer.

The rearrangement uses TRBV19 and TRBJ2-3, with 7 nucleotides matching TRBD2. CDR1 and CDR2 (germline): LNHDA, SQIVND (reference sequence). The CDR3 runs 14 residues. Losses at the gene ends were 6 bases for V and 3 bases for J; bases not matched to a gene: 6. The CDR3 coding sequence is TGTGCCAGTAGCGCCTCAGCGGGAACAGATACGCAGTATTTT. As protein: CASSASAGTDTQYF.

The table lists this clone with a few counts. CDR3 sequence (DNA): TGTGCCAGCACGGGTCAGGTAACCTACAATGAGCAGTTCTTC. Its protein product is CASTGQVTYNEQFF. V usage is TRBV28 and J usage is TRBJ2-1, with D unclear. The CDR3 sequence is 14 residues long. Trimming took off 7 bases at V and 2 bases at J, with 12 bases between the two ends. Per germline, CDR1 MDHEN and CDR2 SYDVKM.

The V gene is TRBV12-5, the J gene TRBJ2-3, with D possibly being TRBD2 (6 bases). CDR1 LGHNT and CDR2 FRNRAP come from the germline V gene. V lost 1 base to trimming and J lost 5 bases, with 7 bases between them. The CDR3 covers 13 residues. The CDR3 bases are TGTGCTAGTGGTTTGGCCGGGGGAGATACGCAGTATTTT. Translation: CASGLAGGDTQYF. The complete variable domain, with remaining parts taken from reference TRBV12-5 and TRBJ2-3, reads DARVTQTPRHKVTEMGQEVTMRCQPILGHNTVFWYRQTMMQGLELLAYFRNRAPLDDSGMPKDRFSAEMPDATLATLKIQPSEPRDSAVYFCASGLAGGDTQYFGPGTRLTVL.

This chain connects TRBV7-9 to TRBJ2-3, with 7 bases fitting TRBD2. The CDR3 is 14 amino acids. CDR1 is SEHNR, CDR2 FQNEAQ, per germline (reference sequence). Trimming at V came to 3 bases and at J to 2 bases, leaving 2 bases not matched to a gene. CDR3 amino acids: CASSLGGFTDTQYF. DNA of the CDR3: TGTGCCAGCAGCTTGGGGGGGTTCACAGATACGCAGTATTTT.

The J gene is TRBJ2-5, the V gene TRBV28; maybe TRBD2 (5 bases). Trimming cost V 7 bases and J 5 bases, with 14 bases left between them. The germline gives CDR1 MDHEN, CDR2 SYDVKM. This CDR3 comprises 13 residues. The DNA for the CDR3 is TGTGCCAGCAAAAGAAGCGGAGAGGAGACCCAGTACTTC. It specifies CASKRSGEETQYF.

This clone showed up just a few times. Written as DNA, the CDR3 is TGTGCCTGGAGTGTACGGGACAGGGGACAAGAGACCCAGTACTTC. It specifies CAWSVRDRGQETQYF. The chain employs TRBV30 and TRBJ2-5; the match to TRBD1 covers 10 bases. CDR1 and CDR2 from the germline V gene are GTSNPN and SVGIG (reference sequence). V shed 0 bases, J shed 2 bases, and the junction held 3 bases outside the gene matches. The CDR3 is 15 residues long.

The rearrangement uses TRBV28 and TRBJ1-6; 11 positions match TRBD1. The CDR3 extends over 15 amino acids. V was pared by 5 bases and J by 9 bases, with 6 bases of the junction left unmatched. Germline CDR1 and CDR2: MDHEN and SYDVKM. The CDR3 sequence is CASSRSGTGGSPLHF. The CDR3 DNA is TGTGCCAGCAGTAGATCCGGGACAGGGGGTTCACCCCTCCACTTT.

In this sample, this clone turned up once. The chain combines TRBV30 with TRBJ1-2; TRBD1 is a possible D gene (5 bases). CDR1 GTSNPN and CDR2 SVGIG come from the germline V gene (reference sequence). Trimming left V 0 bases short and J 7 bases short, with 12 bases between. The CDR3 loop spans 13 amino acids. CDR3 DNA sequence: TGTGCCTGGAGTGTGGTGGGGGTTAGTGGCTACACCTTC. This codes for CAWSVVGVSGYTF.

This clone showed up just once. This chain links TRBV19 with TRBJ2-3, with a weak D call TRBD2 (5 bases). The germline gives CDR1 LNHDA, CDR2 SQIVND (reference sequence). V was shortened by 3 bases and J by 1 base, with 5 bases between the two germline ends. The CDR3 has 13 residues. CDR3 sequence: CASSIGGTDTQYF. The CDR3 DNA follows: TGTGCCAGTAGTATCGGGGGCACAGATACGCAGTATTTT.

The chain is built from TRBV20-1 and TRBJ2-3; the D gene is possibly TRBD1 (5 bases). V gave up 7 bases and J gave up 6 bases, with 11 bases separating them. The CDR3 covers 11 residues. Germline V gene data show CDR1 as DFQATT and CDR2 as SNEGSKA (reference sequence). CDR3 protein: CSGQGGDTQYF. The CDR3 DNA reads TGCAGTGGGCAGGGTGGTGATACGCAGTATTTT.

CDR3: CASSLLTGGNSPLHF. For the CDR3, the DNA is TGTGCCAGCAGCCTACTGACAGGGGGCAATTCACCCCTCCACTTT. V gene TRBV5-6 combines with J gene TRBJ1-6; 10 positions agree with TRBD1. The CDR3 contains 15 residues. V dropped 4 bases and J dropped 7; count of bases not matched to a gene: 5. The germline CDR1 and CDR2 sequences are SGHDT and YYEEEE.

This chain connects TRBV18 to TRBJ2-7, with a weak D call TRBD1 (5 bases). CDR1 and CDR2 (germline): KGHSH, LQKENI. Trimming took 5 bases from V and 3 from J, leaving 14 bases between them. The CDR3 runs 14 residues. CDR3 nucleotide sequence: TGTGCCAGCTCAAGTCAGGGTGGTGTCTACGAGCAGTACTTC. This translates into CASSSQGGVYEQYF.

This sequence joins TRBV19 and TRBJ2-7; 11 bases are a match to TRBD1. V lost 5 bases and J lost 6; bases outside the gene matches: 9. Germline V lookup: CDR1 LNHDA, CDR2 SQIVND (reference sequence). The CDR3 totals 15 residues. The chain's CDR3 is CASSLAGTGGGEQYF. The CDR3 DNA is TGTGCCAGTAGTCTCGCCGGGACAGGGGGGGGCGAGCAGTACTTC.

This clone was picked up many times. This rearrangement joins TRBV29-1 to TRBJ1-2; D is possibly TRBD1 (6 bases). CDR1 and CDR2 from the germline V gene are SQVTM and ANQGSEA. The CDR3 has 10 amino acids. V was shortened by 7 bases and J by 6 bases, with 9 bases between the two germline ends. This CDR3 reads CSDSGDGYTF. DNA of the CDR3: TGCAGCGATTCAGGGGATGGCTACACCTTC. Variable domain in full (rest from reference TRBV29-1 and TRBJ1-2): SAVISQKPSRDICQRGTSLTIQCQVDSQVTMMFWYRQQPGQSLTLIATANQGSEATYESGFVIDKFPISRPNLTFSTLTVSNMSPEDSSIYLCSDSGDGYTFGSGTRLTVV.

This rearrangement joins TRBV5-5 to TRBJ1-5; D remains ambiguous. The CDR3 spans 16 residues. The V gene lost 4 bases and the J gene lost 9 bases, with 23 bases spanning the gap. CDR1 is SGHKS, CDR2 YYEKEE, per germline (reference sequence). The CDR3 region has the DNA TGTGCCAGCAGCGCCGGACCTCAAGTAGGGATCGGGCCCCAGCATTTT. Translation gives CASSAGPQVGIGPQHF.

This chain links TRBV12-5 with TRBJ1-1, with 7 bases fitting TRBD1. CDR1 is LGHNT, CDR2 FRNRAP, per germline. The CDR3 runs 15 residues. V was clipped by 6 bases and J by 1 base; unmatched bases: 8. The CDR3 sequence: CASGPPRGTNTEAFF. Here the CDR3 DNA reads TGTGCTAGTGGCCCCCCCAGGGGGACGAACACTGAAGCTTTCTTT. The full variable domain, with the rest looked up from reference TRBV12-5 and TRBJ1-1, is DARVTQTPRHKVTEMGQEVTMRCQPILGHNTVFWYRQTMMQGLELLAYFRNRAPLDDSGMPKDRFSAEMPDATLATLKIQPSEPRDSAVYFCASGPPRGTNTEAFFGQGTRLTVV.

V usage is TRBV4-1 and J usage is TRBJ2-6; D unresolved. The CDR3 is 13 amino acids. Germline V gene sequence: CDR1 MGHRA, CDR2 YSYEKL. Trimming pared 10 bases from V and 2 bases from J, leaving 9 bases between. CDR3 residues: CATQTAGANVLTF. The DNA of the CDR3 is TGCGCCACCCAAACCGCTGGGGCCAACGTCCTGACTTTC.

CDR3 in DNA: TGTGCCTGGAGTGTCGGAACAGGGGGCTTAAAACTGTTTTTT. Residues: CAWSVGTGGLKLFF. The V call is TRBV30, the J call TRBJ1-4; 9 bases align to TRBD1. The CDR3 is 14 amino acids. J gave up 10 bases and V 0 bases, and 6 bases lay outside the gene matches. Germline-derived CDR1 and CDR2 are GTSNPN and SVGIG (reference sequence).

This clone was detected a few times. This chain uses TRBV27 with TRBJ1-5; TRBD1 aligns across 9 bases. The CDR3 totals 15 residues. Germline-derived CDR1 and CDR2 are MNHEY and SMNVEV (reference sequence). Germline trimming cut 5 bases from V and 7 bases from J; bases unmatched to any gene: 9. The DNA of the CDR3 is TGTGCCAGCAGTAAAAGGGACAGGGAAGGACAGCCCCAGCATTTT. Amino acid sequence: CASSKRDREGQPQHF.

This clone was seen a handful of times. The junction and the germline gene differ at one end; a read error may be behind it. V is TRBV7-3 and J is TRBJ2-2; the D gene is possibly TRBD2 (6 bases). The CDR3 has 16 amino acids. Germline CDR1 SGHTA, CDR2 FQGTGA. In nucleotides, the CDR3 is TGTGCCAGCAGCTTACTCACGGGAGCGAAGACCGGGGAGCTGTTTTTT. Protein sequence: CASSLLTGAKTGELFF.

This chain uses TRBV7-6 with TRBJ2-7; D might be TRBD2 (6 bases). V was cut by 0 bases and J by 6 bases, with 15 bases left in between. Germline values: CDR1 SGHVS, CDR2 FNYEAQ. This CDR3 spans 15 amino acids. This CDR3 is CASSLAGTFGFEQYF. CDR3 DNA: TGTGCCAGCAGCTTAGCAGGGACTTTTGGCTTCGAGCAGTACTTC.

About this clone: Other DNA sequences in this sample translate to the same CDR3. The chain couples TRBV19 to TRBJ2-2; 10 bases match TRBD2. The CDR3 extends over 16 amino acids. Germline V gene lookup returns CDR1 LNHDA and CDR2 SQIVND (reference sequence). J lost 3 bases, V lost 7 bases, and 8 bases had no gene match. This CDR3 reads CASTETSGPYTGELFF. DNA for the CDR3: TGTGCCAGTACGGAGACTAGCGGGCCTTACACCGGGGAGCTGTTTTTT.

The chain has TRBV5-1 and TRBJ2-5, with TRBD2 matching over 9 bases. Germline V gene data show CDR1 as SGHRS and CDR2 as YFSETQ. Trimming removed 4 bases from V and 4 bases from J; junction bases left unmatched: 5. The CDR3 runs 14 residues. The CDR3, as DNA: TGCGCCAGCAGCCCAAAAGCGGGGGGAGAGACCCAGTACTTC. Amino acid sequence: CASSPKAGGETQYF.

The V and J genes are TRBV21-1 and TRBJ2-7. TRBV21-1 has pseudogene status. The CDR3 loop spans 16 amino acids. The CDR3 DNA reads TGTGCCAGCAGCAAGGGGTGGTCGGACCCCTCCTACGAGCAGTACTTC. Protein product: CASSKGWSDPSYEQYF.

The CDR3 loop is CASSSLAPWGGFF. In DNA, the CDR3 is TGTGCCAGCAGTTCCCTGGCTCCCTGGGGCGGGTTCTTC. The V and J genes are TRBV28 and TRBJ2-1; weak D call: TRBD1 (5 bases). V lost 4 bases and J 15 bases, leaving 19 bases between the germline ends. The CDR3 extends over 13 amino acids. The germline V gene encodes CDR1 MDHEN and CDR2 SYDVKM.

The chain combines TRBV4-1 with TRBJ1-5; the D gene is possibly TRBD1 (5 bases). The CDR3 is made up of 18 amino acids. V lost 0 bases and J 4 bases, leaving 19 bases between the germline ends. Germline V gene sequence: CDR1 MGHRA, CDR2 YSYEKL. The CDR3 here is CASSQDRPGPTSNQPQHF. CDR3 nucleotide sequence: TGCGCCAGCAGCCAAGACCGTCCGGGACCTACTTCGAATCAGCCCCAGCATTTT.

The gene calls are TRBV18 and TRBJ1-6; D ambiguous. V shed 6 bases and J shed 7 bases, with 16 bases lying between them. The CDR3 is 15 residues long. The germline V gene has CDR1 KGHSH and CDR2 LQKENI. DNA of the CDR3: TGTGCCAGCTCTCGATATAGGACGGAGAATTCACCCCTCCACTTT. It yields the protein CASSRYRTENSPLHF. Complete variable domain (other parts from reference TRBV18 and TRBJ1-6): NAGVMQNPRHLVRRRGQEARLRCSPMKGHSHVYWYRQLPEEGLKFMVYLQKENIIDESGMPKERFSAEFPKEGPSILRIQQVVRGDSAAYFCASSRYRTENSPLHFGNGTRLTVT.